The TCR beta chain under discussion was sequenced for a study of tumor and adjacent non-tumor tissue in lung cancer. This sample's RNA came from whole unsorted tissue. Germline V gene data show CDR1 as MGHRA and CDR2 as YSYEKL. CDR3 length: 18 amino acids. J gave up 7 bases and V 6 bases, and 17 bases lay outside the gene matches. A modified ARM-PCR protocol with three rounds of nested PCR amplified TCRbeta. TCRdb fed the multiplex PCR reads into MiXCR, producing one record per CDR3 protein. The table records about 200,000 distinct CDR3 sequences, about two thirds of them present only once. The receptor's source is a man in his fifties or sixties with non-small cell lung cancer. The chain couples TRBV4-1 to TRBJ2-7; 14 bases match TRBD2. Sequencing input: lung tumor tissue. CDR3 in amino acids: CASRHVLPGLAGVGEQYF. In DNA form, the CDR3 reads TGCGCCAGCAGGCACGTACTGCCGGGACTAGCGGGAGTCGGGGAGCAGTACTTC.